The text below deals with one T cell receptor beta chain. No antigen is known for it. Given a much more abundant clone one base away, this may be a read error. TCRdb reanalysed the RACE reads using MiXCR and keeps one entry per CDR3 protein. The repertoire consists of around 35,000 distinct CDR3 sequences, with roughly 5% occurring once and the leading ten covering roughly 13%. Germline loops: CDR1 SGHDT, CDR2 YYEEEE. The CDR3 consists of 16 residues. V was cut by 1 base and J by 5 bases, with 16 bases left in between. Time point here: healthy volunteer bleed at 6 weeks. Unfractionated whole blood was the source from which total RNA was extracted. This specimen comes from a study of human T cells and chemical hapten exposure. General study points: After DPC sensitization, TCRs above 1 in 1000 frequency showed no change.

The sample taken for sequencing was whole blood. The V call is TRBV5-6, the J call TRBJ1-5, with D unresolved. The source of this sequence is a human donor in good health. Some clones in this sample may be carry-over from other donors' samples. CDR3 sequence: CASSLNWWRGDQPQHF. CDR3 coding DNA: TGTGCCAGCAGCTTGAATTGGTGGCGCGGCGATCAGCCCCAGCATTTT.